This T cell receptor (beta chain) was captured by sequencing in a study of vaccination and CD4 T cells after COVID-19 (dated by TCRdb to between 2021 and 2022). Looking at the study overall: The convalescent cohort comprised six males and four females, including two Hispanic individuals, seven Caucasians, two Asians and one multiracial person. The cultures were stimulated with overlapping spike peptide pools from SARS-CoV-2 and from the common cold coronaviruses HCoV-NL63, HCoV-OC43 and HCoV-229E. Post-vaccine blood samples were taken a median of around 70 days after the second vaccine dose, with a range of 14 to 241 days. Post-COVID blood samples from convalescent patients were collected a median of around 100 days after diagnosis, with a range of roughly 30 to 170 days. Each participant got two doses of either the Pfizer-BioNTech BNT162b2 vaccine (n=8) or the Moderna mRNA-1273 vaccine (n=2). In roughly eleven COVID-19 convalescent patients and a few infection-naive healthy vaccine recipients, the spike-specific CD4+ TCR repertoire before mRNA vaccination was compared with the repertoire after mRNA vaccination. Control cultures received a CEFX viral epitope pool as the positive control, an HIV-1 Nef peptide pool as the negative control, or no peptide. Overall study outcomes, separate from this receptor: The median number of SARS-CoV-2-reactive clonotypes rose from around 21 after infection to roughly 38 after vaccination, but the change was not significant. Only a relatively small number of convalescent patients were included in the study, and early timepoints following natural infection were not analyzed. In convalescent patients, a median roughly 88% of post-vaccine SARS-CoV-2-reactive clones were detected only after vaccination, suggesting vaccine-specific priming. Of the vaccine-specific clones in convalescent patients, 304 of 307, or nearly all, reacted only to SARS-CoV-2 spike and did not cross-react with common cold coronaviruses.

Library construction relied on PCR. TCR sequencing of DNA from cultured CD4+ T cells used the Oncomine TCR Beta short-read assay at the Johns Hopkins FTIC core. Genomic DNA was extracted from the cultured CD4+ T cells with the QIAamp micro DNA kit. Oncomine TCR Beta libraries from cultured CD4+ T cells were pooled with unique dual indexes and sequenced on an Illumina iSeq 100. Concerning the study's data processing: Non-productive sequences were removed, and CDR3s not starting with C, not ending with F or W, or shorter than 7 amino acids were discarded. Antigen-specific clonotypes were identified using the MANAFEST web application through comparison of peptide-stimulated wells with reference and other culture wells. For a clone to be called positive, the clone needed an FDR below 0.05, an odds ratio above 5, and a productive frequency above 0.1% in at least two of three replicate wells. Clonotypes that were significantly expanded in both SARS-CoV-2 spike wells and at least one common cold coronavirus spike condition were defined as cross-reactive. Using R version 3.6.1, CDR3 homology was evaluated through Levenshtein distances (stringdist) along with unrooted phylogenetic trees (ape). TCRdb reprocessed the public reads (quality trimming at Q25 with fastp, clone calling with MiXCR) and kept in-frame beta chains. All rows with the same CDR3 protein become a single entry with the most common DNA and genes. These V and J calls derive from TCRdb rather than the authors' analysis. Recorded for this sample are some 25,000 distinct CDR3 sequences; 62% of them occurred a single time. The ten largest clones take up 17% of the sample.

This clonotype has just a few counts. Its antigen remains unidentified. One base away there is no much larger clone; base qualities are not given. The germline V and J ends show losses of 3 bases and 2 bases respectively, and no gene match explains 1 base of the junction. The CDR1 and CDR2 encoded by the germline V gene (reference sequence) are LNHNV and YYDKDF. Its CDR3 holds 14 amino acids, cysteine through phenylalanine. This entry keeps only the CDR3 DNA: 42 bases, framed from base 1. Per the publication, the treatment or condition label means: approximately nine-day PBMC culture with coronavirus spike peptide pools or control peptides (ViraFEST assay). The study used the ViraFEST assay, which expanded antigen-specific T cells with peptide pools and then identified expanded clonotypes by TCR sequencing. Healthy vaccine recipients had no prior SARS-CoV-2 infection, confirmed by negative nucleocapsid antibody tests before and after vaccination. Each well held around 2 million PBMCs cultured with approximately 10 ug/ml peptide pools in IMDM containing around 4.5% human AB serum and around 9 IU/ml IL-2. On days 3 and 7, half of the culture medium was replaced with fresh IL-2-containing medium. Once the cells had been in culture for roughly 10 days, the EasySep CD4+ T cell isolation kit was used to isolate CD4+ T cells by negative selection. Ficoll-Paque Plus gradient centrifugation was used to isolate PBMCs from whole blood, and the isolated PBMCs were then either used fresh or cryopreserved at -140C. Each culture condition was generally run in triplicate wells.

This receptor was taken from a human donor who received a COVID-19 vaccine. The sequencing used CD4+ T cells from blood, cultured in vitro, collected after SARS-CoV-2 vaccination. The chain is encoded by TRBV15 joined to TRBJ1-3; TRBD1 lines up with 7 middle nucleotides. The DNA reads TGTGCCACCAGCAGCACAGGGGCTGGAAACACCATATATTTT. Its coded protein is CATSSTGAGNTIYF. With the portions outside the CDR3 filled from the reference TRBV15 and TRBJ1-3 genes, the complete variable region becomes DAMVIQNPRYQVTQFGKPVTLSCSQTLNHNVMYWYQQKSSQAPKLLFHYYDKDFNNEADTPDNFQSRRPNTSFCFLDIRSPGLGDTAMYLCATSSTGAGNTIYFGEGSWLTVV.